The 27 T cell receptor beta chains presented below share a single source sample, sequenced in a study of CD8+CD57+ T cells in acquired aplastic anemia. TCR beta VDJ and CDR3 were profiled, and genomic DNA was the template. Using its own MiXCR run on the reads, TCRdb lists one record per CDR3 protein. This sample has hundreds of thousands of distinct CDR3 sequences; roughly 68% occur once, and the top ten carry less than 4%. The source material was sorted CD4+, CD8+, or CD8+CD57+ T cells (not recorded which) from PBMCs. Receptor source: a human donor in good health, serving as a control.

The chain links TRBV5-1 to TRBJ1-1; the D is unclear. The CDR3 is 12 residues long. V lost 0 bases, J lost 13 bases, and 13 bases lay in between. CDR1 and CDR2 from the germline V gene are SGHRS and YFSETQ. CDR3 loop: CASSLDGEGYFF. The CDR3 bases are TGCGCCAGCAGCTTGGACGGGGAAGGGTATTTCTTT.

The CDR3 DNA reads as TGTGCCAGTAAGACCGATGGAAACACCTATAATTCACCCCTCCACTTT. Its translation is CASKTDGNTYNSPLHF. This chain uses TRBV19 with TRBJ1-6; no reliable D call. This CDR3 has 16 amino acids. CDR1 and CDR2 (germline): LNHDA, SQIVND (reference sequence). The germline V and J ends were trimmed by 7 bases and 2 bases, with 15 bases remaining between them.

This clonotype was counted a single time. Mismatch with germline at one junction end may stem from a read error. J is TRBJ1-2 and V is TRBV11-2, with a weak D call TRBD1 (6 bases). This CDR3 spans 16 amino acids. CDR1 SGHAT and CDR2 FQNNGV come from the germline V gene. CDR3 DNA: TGCGCCAGCAGCCCACAACAGCGGGGGGCGAGGTATGGCTACACCTTC. It encodes CASSPQQRGARYGYTF.

This clonotype was recorded many times. V usage is TRBV7-9 and J usage is TRBJ2-1; D might be TRBD1 or TRBD2, each matching 5 bases. The CDR3 consists of 15 residues. V was pared by 1 base and J by 8 bases, with 15 bases between. In germline, CDR1 is SEHNR, CDR2 FQNEAQ (reference sequence). CDR3 amino acids: CASSLELGAWHEQFF. In nucleotides, the CDR3 is TGTGCCAGCAGCTTAGAACTAGGGGCATGGCATGAGCAGTTCTTC.

The sample holds a few counts of this clonotype. This sequence may be a read error, since a much larger clone differs from it by one base. V gene TRBV4-1 combines with J gene TRBJ2-1; D is undetermined. The CDR3 runs 11 residues. Germline values: CDR1 MGHRA, CDR2 YSYEKL. The DNA for the CDR3 is TGTGCCAGCAGCCTTTCGAGGGAGCAGTTCTTC. Its translation: CASSLSREQFF.

The chain combines TRBV4-2 with TRBJ2-3; 12 bases line up with TRBD2. V lost 1 base, J lost 4 bases, and 9 bases stayed unmatched. The CDR3 is 18 amino acids. CDR1 is LGHNA and CDR2 is YNFKEQ in the germline V gene. CDR3 in DNA: TGTGCCAGCAGCCAAGTAGCTAGCGGGGGGGCCAGGGCAGATACGCAGTATTTT. This encodes CASSQVASGGARADTQYF.

Concerning this clonotype: A much larger clone lies a single base off, so this may be a read error. In this CDR3 the conserved last residue, phenylalanine or tryptophan, is missing, so a read error is likely. V usage is TRBV7-8 and J usage is TRBJ1-1; D call uncertain. The V and J ends lost 6 bases and 8 bases respectively, with 13 bases between them. Germline-derived CDR1 and CDR2 are SGHVS and FQNEAQ. This CDR3 spans 12 amino acids. The DNA of the CDR3 is TGTGCCAGCAGTGGAGACCCGCACGAAGCTTTCCTT. Translated: CASSGDPHEAFL.

The chain links TRBV2 to TRBJ2-1, with D uncertain. Germline V CDR1 and CDR2: SNHLY, FYNNEI. CDR3 length: 13 residues. The V end was cut by 7 bases, the J end by 13 bases, with 20 bases between. In DNA form, the CDR3 reads TGTGCCAGCACCCCCACAGCCGACAATCTTCAGTTCTTC. Protein sequence: CASTPTADNLQFF.

This clonotype showed up just once. The CDR3 coding sequence is TGCAGTGCTAGAGCAGGGGGCGATTACGAGCAGTACTTC. This sequence encodes CSARAGGDYEQYF. The V call is TRBV20-1, the J call TRBJ2-7; 8 nucleotides match TRBD1. The germline V gene encodes CDR1 DFQATT and CDR2 SNEGSKA (reference sequence). Trimming removed 1 base from V and 4 bases from J; junction bases left unmatched: 3. The CDR3 length is 13 residues.

This clonotype was seen just once. Mismatch with germline at one junction end may stem from a read error. J is TRBJ2-1 and V is TRBV9; 13 positions agree with TRBD2. This CDR3 spans 15 amino acids. Germline CDR1 reads SGDLS; CDR2 reads YYNGEE. CDR3: CASSPGQGLAGSLSF. CDR3 coding DNA: TGTGCCAGCAGCCCCGGACAGGGACTAGCGGGAAGTCTGTCCTTC.

The rearrangement joins TRBV5-1 to TRBJ2-7, with TRBD1 as a possible D gene (6 bases). Germline V gene data show CDR1 as SGHRS and CDR2 as YFSETQ. V lost 4 bases and J lost 6, with 17 bases in between. The CDR3 has 14 amino acids. As DNA, the CDR3 is TGCGCCAGCAGCCTACGGACAGTGGCGGCCGAGCAGTACTTC. It specifies CASSLRTVAAEQYF.

About this clonotype itself: Its ends do not fully match the called genes, so a read error is possible. The chain is built from TRBV7-4 and TRBJ1-2; D may be TRBD1 (6 bases). The length of the CDR3 is 16 residues. Per the germline V gene, CDR1 is SGHVT and CDR2 is SQSDAQ. Written as DNA, the CDR3 is TGCGCCAGCAGCTCGCGGGCCAGGGGAGGTCCTTATGGCTACACCTTC. This encodes CASSSRARGGPYGYTF.

The rearrangement joins TRBV6-4 to TRBJ2-7; possibly TRBD1 for D (5 bases). Per the germline V gene, CDR1 is MRHNA and CDR2 is SNTAGT. The V and J ends lost 4 bases and 9 bases respectively, with 13 bases between them. The CDR3 has 12 residues. The CDR3 here is CASSGSLQAQYF. For the CDR3, the DNA is TGTGCCAGCAGTGGTTCTTTACAGGCGCAGTACTTC.

This clonotype was recorded at least ten times. The CDR3 nucleotides are TGTGCCAGTAGTGAGGACAGGGGTCCGGGCTATGGCTACACCTTC. Translating gives CASSEDRGPGYGYTF. V and J are TRBV19 and TRBJ1-2; the match to TRBD1 covers 9 bases. The CDR3 is 15 residues long. V was pared by 5 bases and J by 4 bases, with 8 bases of the junction left unmatched. The V gene's germline CDR1 is LNHDA and CDR2 SQIVND (reference sequence).

A remark on this clonotype: A much bigger clone sits one base away, suggesting this may be a read error. The V and J genes are TRBV7-8 and TRBJ2-5; TRBD2 aligns across 7 bases. J was trimmed by 7 bases and V by 7 bases; bases with no gene match: 18. The V gene's germline CDR1 is SGHVS and CDR2 FQNEAQ. The CDR3 spans 16 residues. The CDR3, as DNA: TGTGCCAGCATCCGCACTGCGGGGGTTTCAGGAGTGACCCAGTACTTC. This gives the protein CASIRTAGVSGVTQYF.

Concerning this clonotype itself: No conserved phenylalanine or tryptophan ends this CDR3, so it is likely a read error. The DNA is left out, because the CDR3 cannot be placed on it with certainty; the CDR3 is given as TCRdb lists it. The chain carries TRBV7-3 and TRBJ2-2; the DNA was not used to check the table's D call, TRBD1. Germline lookup yields CDR1 SGHTA and CDR2 FQGTGA. With termini counted, the CDR3 has 14 amino acids. The CDR3 spells CASSPVSNTGELQH.

The V gene is TRBV7-2, the J gene TRBJ1-1; D may be TRBD1 (6 bases). Germline values: CDR1 SGHTA, CDR2 FQGNSA. V was trimmed by 1 base and J by 12 bases, leaving 12 bases between them. The CDR3 runs to 12 residues. The CDR3 bases are TGTGCCAGCAGCTTAGTAACAGGGACCACTTTCTTT. Translated, it gives CASSLVTGTTFF.

This clonotype appeared once. With a much larger clone just one base away, this may be a read error. The chain combines TRBV12-5 with TRBJ2-3, with TRBD1 matching 8 bases. CDR1 LGHNT and CDR2 FRNRAP come from the germline V gene. The CDR3 is made up of 11 amino acids. With V trimmed by 5 bases and J by 14 bases, 6 bases remained unmatched. The CDR3 DNA sequence: TGTGCTAGTGGTCCCGGCAGGGGGCGGTATTTT. Protein: CASGPGRGRYF.

The V call is TRBV15, the J call TRBJ2-6; maybe TRBD2 (7 bases). The CDR3 is made up of 14 amino acids. Germline-derived CDR1 and CDR2 are LNHNV and YYDKDF (reference sequence). V lost 7 bases, J lost 4 bases, and 11 bases lay in between. CDR3 sequence: CATKGGGGANVLTF. The DNA for the CDR3 is TGTGCCACCAAAGGGGGGGGAGGGGCCAACGTCCTGACTTTC.

This clonotype has just one count. One junction end does not reproduce the germline sequence, and a read error may be involved. The chain joins TRBV5-5 to TRBJ1-2; tentative D call: TRBD1 (5 bases). Per germline, CDR1 SGHKS and CDR2 YYEKEE (reference sequence). CDR3 length equals 15 residues. In nucleotides, the CDR3 is TGTGCCAGCAGGTTGGGCGTCGGGCAGGGCGATGGCTACACCTTC. Encoded protein: CASRLGVGQGDGYTF.

This clonotype has at least ten counts. This chain joins TRBV13 and TRBJ2-5; no reliable D call. Between the trimmed V and J ends, which lost 3 bases and 1 base, there was a span of 9 bases. Germline CDR1 and CDR2: PRHDT and FYEKMQ (reference sequence). The CDR3 has 14 residues. CDR3 sequence (DNA): TGTGCCAGCAGCTTTAAGAACTCCCAAGAGACCCAGTACTTC. This encodes CASSFKNSQETQYF.

Comments on this clonotype: Without the conserved terminal phenylalanine or tryptophan, this CDR3 likely stems from a read error. The DNA is left out, because the CDR3 cannot be placed on it with certainty; the CDR3 is given as TCRdb lists it. The rearrangement joins TRBV7-7 to TRBJ1-5; TRBD1 is the table's D call and was not checked against the DNA. Germline CDR1 and CDR2: SSHAT and FNYEAQ (reference sequence). From its first to its last residue, the CDR3 has 13 amino acids. CDR3 amino acids: CASSLGGRGPPTS.

The J gene is TRBJ2-5, the V gene TRBV19; possibly TRBD2 for D (5 bases). The CDR3 covers 13 residues. Trimming pared 7 bases from V and 1 base from J, leaving 10 bases between. Germline V gene sequence: CDR1 LNHDA, CDR2 SQIVND (reference sequence). CDR3 region: CASNSGFQETQYF. The CDR3 DNA is TGTGCCAGTAACAGCGGCTTCCAAGAGACCCAGTACTTC.

The rearrangement links TRBV5-1 to TRBJ2-7, with a weak D call TRBD1 (6 bases). Germline V gives CDR1 SGHRS, CDR2 YFSETQ. Trimming shortened V by 4 bases and J by 9 bases, and 14 bases separated the two germline ends. The CDR3 consists of 12 residues. The CDR3: CASSSGQNTQYF. The CDR3 bases are TGCGCCAGCAGCAGCGGACAGAACACGCAGTACTTC.

The chain carries TRBV6-4 and TRBJ1-5, with D possibly TRBD1 on 5 matching bases. Trimming stripped 7 bases from V and 4 bases from J, with 14 bases between. The CDR3 extends over 14 amino acids. Germline V gives CDR1 MRHNA, CDR2 SNTAGT. This chain's CDR3 is CASNSRDWNQPQHF. The CDR3 bases are TGTGCCAGCAATTCCAGGGACTGGAATCAGCCCCAGCATTTT.

The J gene is TRBJ2-1, the V gene TRBV7-9; D is possibly TRBD1 or TRBD2 (5 bases each). The V end was cut by 2 bases, the J end by 14 bases, with 22 bases between. Germline V gives CDR1 SEHNR, CDR2 FQNEAQ (reference sequence). This CDR3 comprises 15 residues. The DNA for the CDR3 is TGTGCCAGCAGCTTAAGGGGCCTATCCGCGGGTAGGAAGTTCTTC. As protein: CASSLRGLSAGRKFF.

The gene calls are TRBV20-1 and TRBJ2-3, with D perhaps given as TRBD1 or TRBD2 (6 bases each). Germline CDR1 and CDR2: DFQATT and SNEGSKA (reference sequence). Between the trimmed V and J ends, which lost 6 bases and 8 bases, there was a span of 12 bases. The CDR3 loop spans 11 amino acids. The CDR3 DNA is TGCAGTGCCAGACTAGGGGGTACGCAGTATTTT. Amino acid sequence: CSARLGGTQYF.